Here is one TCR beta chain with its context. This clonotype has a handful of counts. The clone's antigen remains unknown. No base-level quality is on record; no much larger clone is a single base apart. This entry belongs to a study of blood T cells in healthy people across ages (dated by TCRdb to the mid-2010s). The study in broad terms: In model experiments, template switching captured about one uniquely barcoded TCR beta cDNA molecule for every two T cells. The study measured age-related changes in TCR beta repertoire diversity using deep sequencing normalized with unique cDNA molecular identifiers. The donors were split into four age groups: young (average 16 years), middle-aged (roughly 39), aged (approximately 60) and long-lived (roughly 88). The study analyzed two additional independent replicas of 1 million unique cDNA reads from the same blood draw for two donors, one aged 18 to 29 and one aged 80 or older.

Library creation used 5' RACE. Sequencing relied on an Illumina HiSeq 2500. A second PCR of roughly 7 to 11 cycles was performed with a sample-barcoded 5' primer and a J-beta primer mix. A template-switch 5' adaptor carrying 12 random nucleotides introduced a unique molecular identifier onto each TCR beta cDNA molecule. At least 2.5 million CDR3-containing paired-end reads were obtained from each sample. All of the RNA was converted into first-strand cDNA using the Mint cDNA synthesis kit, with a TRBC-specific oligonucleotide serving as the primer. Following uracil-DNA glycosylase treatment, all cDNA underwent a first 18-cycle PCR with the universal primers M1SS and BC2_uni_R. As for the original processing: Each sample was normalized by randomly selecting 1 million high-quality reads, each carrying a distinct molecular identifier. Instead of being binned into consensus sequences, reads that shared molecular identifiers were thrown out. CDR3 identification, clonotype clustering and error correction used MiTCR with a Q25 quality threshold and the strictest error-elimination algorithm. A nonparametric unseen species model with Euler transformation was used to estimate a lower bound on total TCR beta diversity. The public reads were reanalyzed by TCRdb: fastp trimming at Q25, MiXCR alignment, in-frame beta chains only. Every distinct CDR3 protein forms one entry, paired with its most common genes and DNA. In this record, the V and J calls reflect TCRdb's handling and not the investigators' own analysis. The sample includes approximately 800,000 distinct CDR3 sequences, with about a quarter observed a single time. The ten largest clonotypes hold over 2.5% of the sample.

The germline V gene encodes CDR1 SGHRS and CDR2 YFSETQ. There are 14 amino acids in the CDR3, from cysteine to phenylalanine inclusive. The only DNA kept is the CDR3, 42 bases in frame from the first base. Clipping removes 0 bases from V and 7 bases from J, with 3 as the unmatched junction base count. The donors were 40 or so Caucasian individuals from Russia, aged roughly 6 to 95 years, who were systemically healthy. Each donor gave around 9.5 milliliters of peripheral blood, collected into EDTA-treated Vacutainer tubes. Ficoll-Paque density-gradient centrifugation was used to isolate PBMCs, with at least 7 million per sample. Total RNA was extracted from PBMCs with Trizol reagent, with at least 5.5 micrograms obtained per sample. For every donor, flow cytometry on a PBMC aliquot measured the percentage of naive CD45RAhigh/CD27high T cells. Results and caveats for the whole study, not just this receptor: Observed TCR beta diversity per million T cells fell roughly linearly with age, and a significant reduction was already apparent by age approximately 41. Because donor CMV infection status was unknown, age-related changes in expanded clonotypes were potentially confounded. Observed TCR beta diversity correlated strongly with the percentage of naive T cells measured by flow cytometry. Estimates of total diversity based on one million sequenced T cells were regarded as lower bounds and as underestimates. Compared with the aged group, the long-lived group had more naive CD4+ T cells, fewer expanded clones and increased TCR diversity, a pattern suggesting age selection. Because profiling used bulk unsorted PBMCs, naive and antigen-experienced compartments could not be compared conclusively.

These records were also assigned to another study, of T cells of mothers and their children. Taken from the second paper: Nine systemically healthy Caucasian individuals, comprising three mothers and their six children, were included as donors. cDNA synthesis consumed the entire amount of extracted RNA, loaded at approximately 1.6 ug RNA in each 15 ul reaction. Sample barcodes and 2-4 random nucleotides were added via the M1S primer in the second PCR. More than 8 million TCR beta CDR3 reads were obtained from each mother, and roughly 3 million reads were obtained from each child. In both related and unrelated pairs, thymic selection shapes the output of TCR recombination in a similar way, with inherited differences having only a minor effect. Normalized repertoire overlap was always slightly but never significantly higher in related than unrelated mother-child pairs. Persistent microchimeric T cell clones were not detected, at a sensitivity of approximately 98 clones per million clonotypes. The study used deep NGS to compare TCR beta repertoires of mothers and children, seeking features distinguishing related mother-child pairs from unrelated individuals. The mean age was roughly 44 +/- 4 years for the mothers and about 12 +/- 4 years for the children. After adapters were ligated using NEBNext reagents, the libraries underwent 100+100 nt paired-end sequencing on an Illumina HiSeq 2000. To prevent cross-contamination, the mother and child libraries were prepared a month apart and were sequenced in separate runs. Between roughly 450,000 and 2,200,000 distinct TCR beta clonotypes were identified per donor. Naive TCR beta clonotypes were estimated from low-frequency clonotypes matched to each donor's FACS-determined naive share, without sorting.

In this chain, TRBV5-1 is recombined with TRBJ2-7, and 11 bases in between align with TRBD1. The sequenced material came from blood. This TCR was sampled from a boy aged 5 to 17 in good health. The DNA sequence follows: TGCGCCAGCAGCTTGGTGGACAGGGGGCAGGAGCAGTACTTC. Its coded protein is CASSLVDRGQEQYF.